This TCR beta chain is drawn from a study of T cells after yellow fever vaccination. General study results and limits: The secondary response was weaker but peaked faster, day 5 versus 15. Sorted repertoires could include abundant contaminating clonotypes from bulk cells. Post-booster samples contained most primary-vaccination clones (approximately 95% CD4, around 90% CD8).

Trimming removed 2 bases at V and 2 bases at J, with 13 bases between. This CDR3 comprises 15 residues. The germline CDR1 and CDR2 sequences are MNHEY and SVGAGI. TCRdb re-analysed the 5' RACE reads in MiXCR, keeping a single row per CDR3 protein. The table includes roughly 120,000 distinct CDR3 sequences, about 6.8% detected once. Details on this clonotype: Antigen: not known.

The receptor comes from a man aged 18 to 30 who received the YFV17D yellow fever vaccine. The rearrangement uses TRBV6-5 and TRBJ2-7; the D is unclear. The starting material was CD4+ T cells sorted from PBMCs, obtained more than 40 days after the first yellow fever vaccination. CDR3 amino acids: CASSYIRQGAYEQYF. The CDR3 DNA reads as TGTGCCAGCAGTTACATTCGACAAGGAGCCTACGAGCAGTACTTC.